This T cell receptor (beta chain) appears in the sequencing data of a study of T cells after yellow fever vaccination. Study-level results: When the response was secondary, it was weaker but reached its peak faster, day 5 versus 15.

Template switching by 5'RACE produced TCR cDNA, adding a universal primer site and UMIs. From the 5' RACE reads, TCRdb called clonotypes with MiXCR, one entry per CDR3 protein. The table records 150,000 to 200,000 distinct CDR3 sequences, 11% of them present only once. Details on this clonotype: Its specificity is unknown.

Germline V gene data show CDR1 as SGHRS and CDR2 as YFSETQ. With V trimmed by 3 bases and J by 6 bases, 9 bases remained unmatched. This CDR3 spans 15 amino acids. The sequences come from CD8+ T cells sorted from PBMCs, collected 15 days after the yellow fever booster vaccination. The clonotype was recovered from a young man who received the YFV17D yellow fever vaccine. The rearrangement uses TRBV5-1 and TRBJ2-1; 7 nucleotides line up with TRBD1. CDR3 amino acids: CASSWYSGGPNEQFF. The DNA of the CDR3 is TGCGCCAGCAGCTGGTATTCAGGGGGTCCCAATGAGCAGTTCTTC.